Described below is a single T cell receptor (beta chain) sequence and its context. Its antigen target is currently unknown. Per-base qualities were not stored, and no clone one base away is much larger. This specimen comes from a study of blood T cell repertoires in COVID-19 (dated by TCRdb to the early 2020s). General notes on the study: Collaborator samples came from the United States, Italy and Spain and covered acute and convalescent phases of COVID-19. A freely available public database, intended as a resource for researchers studying the immune response to SARS-CoV-2, is where the repertoires were released. Samples were obtained from the ongoing ImmuneRACE study (first 160 participants) and from over 1,000 subjects provided by 6 global collaborators. Subjects who had been exposed to COVID-19, were actively infected with it, or had recovered from it provided the deeply sampled blood TCRbeta repertoires that made up the dataset. The material from the prospective study consisted of cDNA or gDNA derived from T cells, B-cell-depleted T cells, or PBMCs. Where available, HLA class I and class II types were obtained from metadata supplied by the sample provider rather than from assay-based typing. Sample metadata almost always included a de-identified subject ID, COVID-19 status, age in years and sex.

TCRbeta CDR3 regions were amplified from genomic DNA by means of the immunoSEQ Assay, a bias-controlled multiplex PCR. As for the original processing: Within the assay, amplification of reference gene primers was used to estimate how many nucleated cells each sample contained. To quantify the absolute abundance of each unique TCRbeta CDR3 rearrangement, sequence reads were collapsed and filtered. For each sample, productive Simpson clonality was calculated as the square root of Simpson's diversity index across productive rearrangements. Sourced from immuneACCESS, this table was stored by TCRdb with only in-frame sequences that have V and J called. A share of the clones is absent; for the studies checked, an unresolved V gene accounts for under half, and the remainder has no known explanation. V and J calls and clone size are given by that table; D and trimming were obtained from the DNA. In this sample the table shows just over 65,000 clones, 70% to 90% of which occur a single time. The biggest ten clones account for more than 8% of the sample.

General findings and caveats noted by the study authors: The amount of clinical and demographic metadata varied by source and participant and was provided uncurated.

Whole blood was collected in K2EDTA tubes by collaborating institutions according to the institutions' own protocols. For TCRbeta analysis, collaborator samples were shipped as frozen whole blood, as isolated PBMCs, or as DNA extracted from either sample type. Material: peripheral blood. The sequence was obtained from a man aged 25 to 40 with acute or convalescent COVID-19.

The DNA sequence is as follows: TGTGCCAGCAGCTCCGGTAGGGGACTACTATCCTACGAGCAGTACTTC. It codes for CASSSGRGLLSYEQYF. The sequence links TRBV7-2 to TRBJ2-7; 7 bases in the junction line up with TRBD2. V ends up 4 bases short and J 1 base short, with an unmatched junction base count of 10. The CDR3 starts with the cysteine, ends with the phenylalanine, and has 16 residues. The kept DNA is CDR3 alone, 48 bases in frame from the first base. CDR1 and CDR2, per the germline V gene, are SGHTA and FQGNSA.